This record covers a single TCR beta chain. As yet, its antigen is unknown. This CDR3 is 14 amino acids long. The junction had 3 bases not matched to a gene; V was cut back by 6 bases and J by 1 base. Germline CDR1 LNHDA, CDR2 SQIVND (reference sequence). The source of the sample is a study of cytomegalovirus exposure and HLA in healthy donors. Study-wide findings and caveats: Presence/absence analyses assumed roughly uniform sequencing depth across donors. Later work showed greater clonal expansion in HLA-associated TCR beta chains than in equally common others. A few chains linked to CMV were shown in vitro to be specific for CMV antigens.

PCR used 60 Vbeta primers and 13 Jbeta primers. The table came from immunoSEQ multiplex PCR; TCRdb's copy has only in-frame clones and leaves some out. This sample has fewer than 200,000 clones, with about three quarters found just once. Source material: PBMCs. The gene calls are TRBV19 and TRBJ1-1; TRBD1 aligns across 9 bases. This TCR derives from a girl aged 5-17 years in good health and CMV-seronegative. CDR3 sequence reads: CASSLQGANTEAFF. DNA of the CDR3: TGTGCCAGTAGCCTACAGGGGGCGAACACTGAAGCTTTCTTT.